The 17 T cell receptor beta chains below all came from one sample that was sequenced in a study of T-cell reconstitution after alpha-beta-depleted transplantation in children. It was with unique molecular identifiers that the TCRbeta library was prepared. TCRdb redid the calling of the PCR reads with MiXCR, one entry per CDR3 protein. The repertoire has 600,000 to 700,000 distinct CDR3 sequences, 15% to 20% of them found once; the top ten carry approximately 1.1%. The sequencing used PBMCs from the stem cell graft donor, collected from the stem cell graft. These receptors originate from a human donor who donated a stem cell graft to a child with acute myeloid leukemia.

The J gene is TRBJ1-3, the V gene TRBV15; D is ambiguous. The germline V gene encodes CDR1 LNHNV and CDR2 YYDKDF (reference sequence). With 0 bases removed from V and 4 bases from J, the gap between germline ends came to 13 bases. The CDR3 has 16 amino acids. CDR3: CATSRESARTGNTIYF. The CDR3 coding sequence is TGTGCCACCAGCAGAGAGTCAGCGCGAACAGGAAACACCATATATTTT.

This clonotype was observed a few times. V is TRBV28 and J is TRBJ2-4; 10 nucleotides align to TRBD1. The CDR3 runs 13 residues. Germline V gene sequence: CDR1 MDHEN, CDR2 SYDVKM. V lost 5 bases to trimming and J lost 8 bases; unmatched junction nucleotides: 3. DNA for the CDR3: TGTGCCAGCAGTCTAGGGACAGGGGACATTCAGTACTTC. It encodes CASSLGTGDIQYF.

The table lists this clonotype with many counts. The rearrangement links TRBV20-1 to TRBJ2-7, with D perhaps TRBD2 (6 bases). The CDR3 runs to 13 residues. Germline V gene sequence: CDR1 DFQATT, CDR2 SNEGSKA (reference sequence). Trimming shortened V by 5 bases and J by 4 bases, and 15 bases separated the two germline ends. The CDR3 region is CSALLPRGYEQYF. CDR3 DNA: TGCAGTGCTCTCTTGCCCCGGGGGTACGAGCAGTACTTC.

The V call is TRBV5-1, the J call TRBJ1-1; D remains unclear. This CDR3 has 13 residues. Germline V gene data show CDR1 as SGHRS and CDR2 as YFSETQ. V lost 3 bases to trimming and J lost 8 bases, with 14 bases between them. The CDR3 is CASSSPSKKEAFF. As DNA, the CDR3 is TGCGCCAGCAGCTCGCCCTCGAAAAAGGAAGCTTTCTTT.

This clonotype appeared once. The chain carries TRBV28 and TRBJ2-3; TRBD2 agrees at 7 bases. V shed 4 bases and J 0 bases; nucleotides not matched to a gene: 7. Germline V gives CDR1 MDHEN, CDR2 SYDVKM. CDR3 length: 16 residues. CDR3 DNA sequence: TGTGCCAGCAGTTCCAGGGACTACCAGAGCACAGATACGCAGTATTTT. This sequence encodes CASSSRDYQSTDTQYF.

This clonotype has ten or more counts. The CDR3 spells CASSYDGGGYEQYF. The CDR3, as DNA: TGTGCCAGCAGTTACGACGGCGGGGGCTACGAGCAGTACTTC. The rearrangement joins TRBV12-3 or TRBV12-4 to TRBJ2-7, with 7 nucleotides matching TRBD2. The CDR3 is 14 amino acids. The V segment lost 4 bases and the J segment 3 bases; nucleotides outside the gene matches: 6.

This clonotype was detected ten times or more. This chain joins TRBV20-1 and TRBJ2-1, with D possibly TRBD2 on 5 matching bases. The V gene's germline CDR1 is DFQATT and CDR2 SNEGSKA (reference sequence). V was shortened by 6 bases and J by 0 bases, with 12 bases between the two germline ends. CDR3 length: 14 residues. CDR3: CSAKTLASYNEQFF. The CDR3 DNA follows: TGCAGTGCCAAAACCCTAGCCTCCTACAATGAGCAGTTCTTC.

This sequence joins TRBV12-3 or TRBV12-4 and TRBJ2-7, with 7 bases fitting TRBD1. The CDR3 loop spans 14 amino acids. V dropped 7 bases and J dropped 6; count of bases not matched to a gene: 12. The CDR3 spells CASTMGTAGGEQYF. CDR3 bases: TGTGCCAGCACCATGGGGACAGCCGGTGGCGAGCAGTACTTC.

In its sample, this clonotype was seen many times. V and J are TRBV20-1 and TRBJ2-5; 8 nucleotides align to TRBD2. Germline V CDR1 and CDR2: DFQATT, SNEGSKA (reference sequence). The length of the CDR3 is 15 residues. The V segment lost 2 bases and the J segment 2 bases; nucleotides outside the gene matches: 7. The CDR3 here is CSARSERGIQETQYF. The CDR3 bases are TGCAGTGCTAGATCGGAGCGGGGGATACAAGAGACCCAGTACTTC.

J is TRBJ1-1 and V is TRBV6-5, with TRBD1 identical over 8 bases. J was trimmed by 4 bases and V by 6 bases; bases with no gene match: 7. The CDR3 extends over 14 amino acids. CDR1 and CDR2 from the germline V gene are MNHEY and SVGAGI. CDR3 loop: CASSPTGEVTEAFF. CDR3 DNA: TGTGCCAGCAGCCCGACAGGGGAGGTCACTGAAGCTTTCTTT.

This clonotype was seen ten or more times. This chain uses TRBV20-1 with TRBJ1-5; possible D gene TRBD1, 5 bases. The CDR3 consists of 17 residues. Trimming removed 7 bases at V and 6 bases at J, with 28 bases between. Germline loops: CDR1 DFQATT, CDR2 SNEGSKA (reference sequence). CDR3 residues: CSVPGPLQSVPSQPQHF. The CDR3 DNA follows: TGCAGTGTCCCGGGACCCCTCCAGTCCGTCCCTAGTCAGCCCCAGCATTTT.

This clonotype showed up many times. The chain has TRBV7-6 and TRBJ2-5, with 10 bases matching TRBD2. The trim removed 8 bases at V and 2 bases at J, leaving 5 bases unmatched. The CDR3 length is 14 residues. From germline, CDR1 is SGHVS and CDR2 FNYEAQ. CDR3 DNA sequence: TGTGCCAGCGGGCGGACTAGCGGACAAGAGACCCAGTACTTC. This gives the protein CASGRTSGQETQYF.

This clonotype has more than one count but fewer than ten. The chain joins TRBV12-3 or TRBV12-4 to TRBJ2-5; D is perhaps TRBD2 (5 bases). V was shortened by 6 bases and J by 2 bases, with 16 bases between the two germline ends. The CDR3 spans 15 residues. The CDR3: CASRIGRRGQETQYF. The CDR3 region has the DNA TGTGCCAGCAGGATCGGACGGCGCGGGCAAGAGACCCAGTACTTC.

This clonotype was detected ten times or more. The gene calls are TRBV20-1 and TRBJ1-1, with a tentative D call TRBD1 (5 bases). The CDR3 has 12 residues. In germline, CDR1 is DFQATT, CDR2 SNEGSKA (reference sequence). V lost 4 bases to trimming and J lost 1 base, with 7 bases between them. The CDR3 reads CSATQGNTEAFF. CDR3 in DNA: TGCAGTGCTACGCAGGGGAACACTGAAGCTTTCTTT.

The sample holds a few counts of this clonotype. In nucleotides, the CDR3 is TGCGCCAGCAGCTTGGCCGCGGATGAGCAGTTCTTC. It translates to CASSLAADEQFF. The gene calls are TRBV5-1 and TRBJ2-1; no clear D gene. V lost 0 bases to trimming and J lost 8 bases, with 6 bases between them. The length of the CDR3 is 12 residues. CDR1 SGHRS and CDR2 YFSETQ come from the germline V gene.

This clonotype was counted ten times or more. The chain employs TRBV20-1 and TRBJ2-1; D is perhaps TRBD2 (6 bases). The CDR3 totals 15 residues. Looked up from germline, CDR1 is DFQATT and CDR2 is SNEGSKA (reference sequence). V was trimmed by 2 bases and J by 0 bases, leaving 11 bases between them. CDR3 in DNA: TGCAGTGCTAGACGCGGGGAGAGCTCCTACAATGAGCAGTTCTTC. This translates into CSARRGESSYNEQFF.

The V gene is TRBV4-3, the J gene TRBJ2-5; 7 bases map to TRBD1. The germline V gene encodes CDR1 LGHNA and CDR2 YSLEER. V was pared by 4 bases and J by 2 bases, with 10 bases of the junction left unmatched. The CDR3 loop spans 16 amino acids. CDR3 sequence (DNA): TGCGCCAGCAGCCCTAGGGGGCAGGTCGCTCAAGAGACCCAGTACTTC. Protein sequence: CASSPRGQVAQETQYF.